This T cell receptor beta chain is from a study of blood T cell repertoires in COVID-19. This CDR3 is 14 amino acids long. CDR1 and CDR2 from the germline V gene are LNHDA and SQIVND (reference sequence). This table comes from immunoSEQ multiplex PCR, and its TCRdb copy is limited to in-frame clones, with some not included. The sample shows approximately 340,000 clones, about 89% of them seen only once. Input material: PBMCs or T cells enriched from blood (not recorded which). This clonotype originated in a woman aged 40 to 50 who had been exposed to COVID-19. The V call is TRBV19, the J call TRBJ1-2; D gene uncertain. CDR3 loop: CVSSPNRGFYGYTF. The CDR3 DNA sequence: TGTGTCTCCTCCCCGAACCGGGGTTTCTATGGCTACACCTTC.